These 19 T cell receptor beta chains were all obtained from the same sample, sequenced in a study of T cell repertoires in cytomegalovirus infection (dated by TCRdb to between 2019 and 2020). The sample was run on an Illumina HiSeq 1500. TCRdb reran the public reads through fastp at Q25 and MiXCR, keeping productive beta chains. A single entry per CDR3 protein holds the most common genes and DNA from its merged rows. The sample table contains around 740,000 distinct CDR3 sequences; only one count was recorded for 35% to 40% of them. In total, the top ten clones hold around 2.6% of the sample. Sequenced material: PBMCs. These receptors all stem from a human donor in good health (CMV status not recorded). Some clones in this sample may be carry-over from other donors' samples.

This clonotype was counted ten times or more. The chain employs TRBV7-2 and TRBJ2-2; the match to TRBD1 covers 8 bases. V shed 5 bases and J 6 bases; nucleotides not matched to a gene: 8. Germline V lookup: CDR1 SGHTA, CDR2 FQGNSA. The CDR3 has 15 residues. This CDR3 reads CASSRDTGGPGELFF. For the CDR3, the DNA is TGTGCCAGCAGCCGGGATACAGGGGGTCCCGGGGAGCTGTTTTTT.

This CDR3 reads CAISESQGLLNTEAFF. The CDR3 DNA reads TGTGCCATCAGTGAGTCCCAGGGACTTCTGAACACTGAAGCTTTCTTT. The chain couples TRBV10-3 to TRBJ1-1; TRBD1 is a possible D gene (5 bases). Germline CDR1 and CDR2: ENHRY and SYGVKD. The CDR3 covers 16 residues. V was shortened by 0 bases and J by 0 bases, with 11 bases between the two germline ends.

This rearrangement joins TRBV5-4 to TRBJ1-1, with D possibly being TRBD1 (5 bases). Deletions cut 0 bases from V and 6 bases from J, with 18 bases between. Per the germline V gene, CDR1 is SGHNT and CDR2 is YYREEE (reference sequence). CDR3 size: 16 residues. This chain's CDR3 is CASSLGGGRVGPEAFF. The CDR3 DNA follows: TGTGCCAGCAGCTTGGGAGGCGGCCGTGTGGGACCTGAAGCTTTCTTT.

This clonotype was counted between two and nine times. The genes are TRBV7-8 and TRBJ2-7; TRBD2 aligns across 7 bases. The J segment lost 2 bases and the V segment lost 5 bases, leaving 12 bases of the junction unmatched. Germline-derived CDR1 and CDR2 are SGHVS and FQNEAQ. The CDR3 consists of 16 residues. The CDR3 loop reads CASSATSGDLTYEQYF. The DNA of the CDR3 is TGTGCCAGCAGCGCGACGAGCGGGGACTTAACCTACGAGCAGTACTTC.

This clonotype was counted at least ten times. This chain's CDR3 is CASSPSRGTTYEQYF. The CDR3 DNA reads as TGTGCCAGCAGCCCCAGCCGGGGTACCACCTACGAGCAGTACTTC. The V and J genes are TRBV7-2 and TRBJ2-7; maybe TRBD2 (5 bases). The germline V and J ends were trimmed by 5 bases and 2 bases, with 16 bases remaining between them. The length of the CDR3 is 15 residues. Looked up from germline, CDR1 is SGHTA and CDR2 is FQGNSA.

The chain is built from TRBV12-3 or TRBV12-4 and TRBJ2-1, with D perhaps given as TRBD1 or TRBD2 (6 bases each). V was clipped by 3 bases and J by 0 bases, with 12 bases between them. The CDR3 is made up of 16 amino acids. Here the CDR3 DNA reads TGTGCCAGCAGTTTGGAGGGGGGTGACTCCTACAATGAGCAGTTCTTC. Residues: CASSLEGGDSYNEQFF.

This clonotype has at least ten counts. The chain links TRBV6-2 or TRBV6-3 to TRBJ2-7; a weak D match, TRBD1 (7 bases). The CDR3 runs to 16 residues. The germline CDR1 and CDR2 sequences are MNHEY and SVGEGT. V lost 0 bases, J lost 0 bases, and 12 bases lay in between. CDR3 sequence reads: CASSYSRDSFSYEQYF. CDR3 in DNA: TGTGCCAGCAGTTACTCGCGGGACAGCTTCTCCTACGAGCAGTACTTC.

This rearrangement joins TRBV29-1 to TRBJ2-7; D unresolved. Germline V CDR1 and CDR2: SQVTM, ANQGSEA. Between the trimmed V and J ends, which lost 6 bases and 3 bases, there was a span of 12 bases. The CDR3 contains 12 residues. The CDR3 sequence: CSVRTVNYEQYF. Written as DNA, the CDR3 is TGCAGCGTAAGGACGGTTAACTACGAGCAGTACTTC.

This clonotype was found a few times. The gene calls are TRBV6-1 and TRBJ2-7; TRBD2 is a possible D gene (6 bases). The CDR3 contains 15 residues. Trimming took off 0 bases at V and 3 bases at J, with 12 bases between the two ends. The germline gives CDR1 MNHNS, CDR2 SASEGT. CDR3 DNA: TGTGCCAGCAGTGAAGCGGGCAGGAGGGTCTACGAGCAGTACTTC. Amino acid sequence: CASSEAGRRVYEQYF.

The chain joins TRBV29-1 to TRBJ2-3; weak D call: TRBD1 (6 bases). The CDR3 has 13 residues. Germline V lookup: CDR1 SQVTM, CDR2 ANQGSEA. Trimming left V 4 bases short and J 5 bases short, with 13 bases between. Here the CDR3 DNA reads TGCAGCGTTGGGGGGCAGGCACGAGATACGCAGTATTTT. Its translation: CSVGGQARDTQYF.

CDR3 DNA sequence: TGTGCCAGTAGTATCGGGACCAAAGGCAATCAGCCCCAGCATTTT. The encoded protein is CASSIGTKGNQPQHF. This chain joins TRBV19 and TRBJ1-5, with D perhaps matching TRBD1 (5 bases). Germline-derived CDR1 and CDR2 are LNHDA and SQIVND (reference sequence). There are 15 residues in the CDR3. Trimming stripped 3 bases from V and 2 bases from J, with 11 bases between. The full variable domain, completed using reference TRBV19 and TRBJ1-5, is DGGITQSPKYLFRKEGQNVTLSCEQNLNHDAMYWYRQDPGQGLRLIYYSQIVNDFQKGDIAEGYSVSREKKESFPLTVTSAQKNPTAFYLCASSIGTKGNQPQHFGDGTRLSIL.

This rearrangement joins TRBV6-5 to TRBJ2-1; 12 nucleotides align to TRBD2. CDR3 length: 17 residues. V was pared by 7 bases and J by 0 bases, with 7 bases of the junction left unmatched. Per the germline V gene, CDR1 is MNHEY and CDR2 is SVGAGI. The chain's CDR3 is CASTRTSGESSYNEQFF. CDR3 DNA: TGTGCCAGCACCAGGACTAGCGGGGAAAGCTCCTACAATGAGCAGTTCTTC.

The V and J genes are TRBV18 and TRBJ2-1, with 9 bases lining up with TRBD2. Per germline, CDR1 KGHSH and CDR2 LQKENI. With V trimmed by 4 bases and J by 2 bases, 3 bases remained unmatched. This CDR3 contains 15 residues. CDR3 DNA sequence: TGTGCCAGCTCACACGGACTAGCGACCTACAATGAGCAGTTCTTC. It is translated as CASSHGLATYNEQFF. The full variable domain, completed using reference TRBV18 and TRBJ2-1, is NAGVMQNPRHLVRRRGQEARLRCSPMKGHSHVYWYRQLPEEGLKFMVYLQKENIIDESGMPKERFSAEFPKEGPSILRIQQVVRGDSAAYFCASSHGLATYNEQFFGPGTRLTVL.

The table lists this clonotype with a count of one. This chain uses TRBV2 with TRBJ2-7; no reliable D call. Germline loops: CDR1 SNHLY, CDR2 FYNNEI. The CDR3 is 15 amino acids. The V and J ends lost 6 bases and 0 bases respectively, with 15 bases between them. This chain's CDR3 is CASRVSLPSSYEQYF. The CDR3 DNA reads TGTGCCAGCAGGGTCAGCCTCCCGAGCTCCTACGAGCAGTACTTC.

The chain carries TRBV6-8 and TRBJ2-5; TRBD1 might be the D (7 bases). This CDR3 is built from 16 residues. Between the trimmed V and J ends, which lost 0 bases and 3 bases, there was a span of 14 bases. The germline CDR1 and CDR2 sequences are MNHGY and SAAAGT. CDR3 nucleotide sequence: TGTGCCAGCAGTTACTCGATCCAGGGGGGAGAAGAGACCCAGTACTTC. Its translation: CASSYSIQGGEETQYF.

This clonotype occurred once. The rearrangement links TRBV4-2 to TRBJ1-2; TRBD1 is a possible D gene (5 bases). The CDR3 is 15 residues long. V dropped 0 bases and J dropped 3 bases, with 11 bases sitting between them. The germline V gene encodes CDR1 LGHNA and CDR2 YNFKEQ. Here the CDR3 DNA reads TGTGCCAGCAGCCAAGATGGGGCGAGCCACTATGGCTACACCTTC. It codes for CASSQDGASHYGYTF.

The rearrangement joins TRBV7-3 to TRBJ1-2; possibly TRBD1 for D (6 bases). The V and J ends lost 1 base and 3 bases respectively, with 12 bases between them. From germline, CDR1 is SGHTA and CDR2 FQGTGA. The CDR3 runs to 15 residues. Here the CDR3 reads CASSLSAGGDYGYTF. DNA of the CDR3: TGTGCCAGCAGCTTAAGTGCGGGGGGCGACTATGGCTACACCTTC.

Remarks on this clonotype: The junction does not match germline at one end; this may be a read error. The rearrangement joins TRBV5-5 to TRBJ1-4; maybe TRBD1 (6 bases). The CDR3 extends over 13 amino acids. Germline values: CDR1 SGHKS, CDR2 YYEKEE (reference sequence). This chain's CDR3 is CASSKTGDENLFF. For the CDR3, the DNA is TGTGCCAGCAGCAAGACAGGAGACGAAAACCTGTTTTTT.

V is TRBV7-9 and J is TRBJ1-2; D call uncertain. In germline, CDR1 is SEHNR, CDR2 FQNEAQ (reference sequence). V was clipped by 5 bases and J by 3 bases, with 13 bases between them. The length of the CDR3 is 14 residues. CDR3 in amino acids: CASSPMLAYYGYTF. The CDR3 DNA sequence: TGTGCCAGCAGCCCCATGCTAGCTTACTATGGCTACACCTTC.